The entry below gives a single T cell receptor (beta chain) sequence along with its context. Its antigen is unidentified. The entry originates in a study of Ad26.COV2.S vaccination and SARS-CoV-2 variants. The study, taken as a whole, reports: Participants given vaccine showed non-spike TCR breadth similar to that of placebo recipients.

Trimming pared 0 bases from V and 4 bases from J, leaving 7 bases between. The CDR3 totals 14 residues. CDR1 LGHNA and CDR2 YSLEER come from the germline V gene. Profiled with immunoSEQ multiplex PCR; TCRdb holds only in-frame clones, not every one. The sample contains fewer than 400,000 clones, approximately 91% of which appear only once. Sample treatment: 15 to 20 received Ad26.COV2.S at low or high dose, single or two shots; roughly five received placebo; per-sample allocation not given. Collection of the samples took place on day 63 after the first injection of vaccine or placebo. The receptor was isolated from a person between 18 and 65 years old who received the Ad26.COV2.S COVID-19 vaccine or a placebo. V gene TRBV4-3 combines with J gene TRBJ1-3; the D is unclear. Sequences were derived from peripheral blood, sampled in a trial of Ad26.COV2.S vaccine versus placebo. DNA for the CDR3: TGCGCCAGCAGCCAAGAGAGTCGGGGAAACACCATATATTTT. Its translation is CASSQESRGNTIYF.